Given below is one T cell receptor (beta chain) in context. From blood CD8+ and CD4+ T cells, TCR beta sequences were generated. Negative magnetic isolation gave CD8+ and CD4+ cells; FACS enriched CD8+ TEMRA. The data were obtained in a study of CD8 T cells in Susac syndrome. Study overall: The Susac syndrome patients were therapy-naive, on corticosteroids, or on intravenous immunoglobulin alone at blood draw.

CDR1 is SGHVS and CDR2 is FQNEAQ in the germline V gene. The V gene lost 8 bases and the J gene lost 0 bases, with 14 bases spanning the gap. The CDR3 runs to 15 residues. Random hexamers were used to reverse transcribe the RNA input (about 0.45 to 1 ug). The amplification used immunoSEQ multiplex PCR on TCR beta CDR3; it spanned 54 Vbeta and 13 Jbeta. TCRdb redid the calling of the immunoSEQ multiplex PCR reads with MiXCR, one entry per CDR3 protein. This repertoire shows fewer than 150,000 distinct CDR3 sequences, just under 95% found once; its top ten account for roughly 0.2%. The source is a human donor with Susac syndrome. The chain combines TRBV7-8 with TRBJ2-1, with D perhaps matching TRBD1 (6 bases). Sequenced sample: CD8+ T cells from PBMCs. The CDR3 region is CASAVWTDSYNEQFF. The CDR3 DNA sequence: TGTGCCAGCGCCGTTTGGACAGACTCCTACAATGAGCAGTTCTTC.